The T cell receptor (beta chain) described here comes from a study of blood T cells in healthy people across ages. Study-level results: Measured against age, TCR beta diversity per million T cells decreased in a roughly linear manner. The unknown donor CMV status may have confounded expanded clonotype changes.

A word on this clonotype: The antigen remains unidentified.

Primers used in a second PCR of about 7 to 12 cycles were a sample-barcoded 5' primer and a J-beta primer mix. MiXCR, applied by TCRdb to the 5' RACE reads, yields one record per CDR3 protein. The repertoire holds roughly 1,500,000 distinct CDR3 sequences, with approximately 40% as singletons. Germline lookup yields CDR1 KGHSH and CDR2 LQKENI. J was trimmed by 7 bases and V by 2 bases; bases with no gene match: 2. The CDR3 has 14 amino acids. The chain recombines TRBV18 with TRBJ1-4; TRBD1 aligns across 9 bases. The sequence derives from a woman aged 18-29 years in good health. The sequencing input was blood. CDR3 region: CASSPEDRGEKLFF. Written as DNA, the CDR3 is TGTGCCAGCTCACCAGAGGACAGGGGTGAAAAACTGTTTTTT.